This passage covers 28 T cell receptor beta chains from one sample sequenced in a study of T cell repertoires in cytomegalovirus infection. TCRdb re-analysed the reads in MiXCR, keeping a single row per CDR3 protein. Found here are about 98,000 distinct CDR3 sequences, approximately 16% of them singletons; the top ten hold 8%. The sequencing input was PBMCs. These receptors came from a human donor in good health (CMV status not recorded). Some clones in this sample may be carry-over from other donors' samples.

The CDR3 bases are TGTGCCAGCAGCCTCAACCTCCACTCCGAAGCTTTCTTT. Protein sequence: CASSLNLHSEAFF. The rearrangement uses TRBV7-8 and TRBJ1-1; D ambiguous. Trimming took 5 bases from V and 8 from J, leaving 15 bases between them. Germline V lookup: CDR1 SGHVS, CDR2 FQNEAQ. CDR3 size: 13 residues.

This clonotype has just a few counts. The chain links TRBV24-1 to TRBJ1-6; D is undetermined. With 4 bases removed from V and 5 bases from J, the gap between germline ends came to 11 bases. This CDR3 comprises 15 residues. Looked up from germline, CDR1 is KGHDR and CDR2 is SFDVKD. CDR3 bases: TGTGCCACCAGTGAGGGCGAAATCGATAATTCACCCCTCCACTTT. It translates to CATSEGEIDNSPLHF.

Concerning this clonotype: Germline and junction disagree at one end, which may indicate a read error. This chain links TRBV7-3 with TRBJ1-2; no firm D call. The CDR3 is made up of 13 amino acids. CDR1 and CDR2 (germline): SGHTA, FQGTGA. The CDR3 DNA is TGTGCCAGCAGTGACACGAGACGTAACACCCCCTTATTC. Its translation is CASSDTRRNTPLF. Looking up the rest from reference TRBV7-3 and TRBJ1-2 gives the full variable domain: GAGVSQTPSNKVTEKGKYVELRCDPISGHTALYWYRQSLGQGPEFLIYFQGTGAADDSGLPNDRFFAVRPEGSVSTLKIQRTERGDSAVYLCASSDTRRNTPLFGSGTRLTVV.

This clonotype appeared many times. V usage is TRBV7-2 and J usage is TRBJ2-2, with a tentative D call TRBD2 (5 bases). This CDR3 is built from 11 residues. Germline loops: CDR1 SGHTA, CDR2 FQGNSA. The CDR3 DNA sequence: TGTGCAAGCGGAGGAGACGGGGAGCTGTTTTTT. The encoded protein is CASGGDGELFF.

The rearrangement uses TRBV12-3 or TRBV12-4 and TRBJ2-5; D is possibly TRBD1 (6 bases). The CDR3 spans 14 residues. With 5 bases removed from V and 4 bases from J, the gap between germline ends came to 14 bases. The CDR3 region is CASSNTGSGETQYF. In DNA form, the CDR3 reads TGTGCCAGCAGTAACACAGGGAGTGGAGAGACCCAGTACTTC.

This clonotype showed up just a few times. The V gene is TRBV20-1, the J gene TRBJ1-4; possible D gene TRBD1, 5 bases. Trimming removed 3 bases at V and 6 bases at J, with 11 bases between. This CDR3 region has 13 residues. The germline V gene has CDR1 DFQATT and CDR2 SNEGSKA (reference sequence). DNA for the CDR3: TGCAGTGCTAGTTATTCGGGGGATGAAAAACTGTTTTTT. This encodes CSASYSGDEKLFF.

This clonotype came up many times. The V gene is TRBV7-2, the J gene TRBJ2-3, with a weak D call TRBD1 (5 bases). Between the trimmed V and J ends, which lost 6 bases and 0 bases, there was a span of 10 bases. The CDR3 has 14 amino acids. Per the germline V gene, CDR1 is SGHTA and CDR2 is FQGNSA. The CDR3 bases are TGTGCCAGCAGACCAGGGCGTAGCACAGATACGCAGTATTTT. Protein product: CASRPGRSTDTQYF.

The V and J genes are TRBV7-9 and TRBJ2-3; D is undetermined. The germline V and J ends were trimmed by 1 base and 1 base, with 9 bases remaining between them. In germline, CDR1 is SEHNR, CDR2 FQNEAQ (reference sequence). The CDR3 sequence is 15 residues long. CDR3 DNA: TGTGCCAGCAGCTTAGTAGCCCTTCGCACAGATACGCAGTATTTT. Translating it yields CASSLVALRTDTQYF.

The chain uses TRBV3-1 and TRBJ2-1; D perhaps matches TRBD2 (5 bases). Between the trimmed V and J ends, which lost 4 bases and 6 bases, there was a span of 19 bases. Germline V gives CDR1 LGHDT, CDR2 YNNKEL (reference sequence). The CDR3 is 16 amino acids. CDR3 bases: TGTGCCAGCAGCCCACCTTTGGGCCAAGGAGGCAATGAGCAGTTCTTC. Protein: CASSPPLGQGGNEQFF.

The CDR3 spells CSANLAGTTRETQYF. The CDR3 DNA sequence: TGCAGTGCTAACCTAGCGGGGACGACCCGGGAGACCCAGTACTTC. This rearrangement joins TRBV20-1 to TRBJ2-5, with 9 bases aligning to TRBD2. The junction had 11 bases not matched to a gene; V was cut back by 4 bases and J by 5 bases. Germline assignment: CDR1 DFQATT and CDR2 SNEGSKA (reference sequence). This CDR3 contains 15 residues.

This clonotype was counted many times. This chain's CDR3 is CASTRSRAGEQYF. CDR3 nucleotides: TGTGCCAGCACTCGATCCAGGGCGGGGGAGCAGTACTTC. This rearrangement joins TRBV11-2 to TRBJ2-7; D perhaps matches TRBD2 (6 bases). V was pared by 7 bases and J by 7 bases, with 17 bases between. The CDR3 length is 13 residues. Looked up from germline, CDR1 is SGHAT and CDR2 is FQNNGV.

The chain combines TRBV20-1 with TRBJ2-7; D is possibly TRBD1 (5 bases). The CDR3 spans 13 residues. V lost 6 bases, J lost 2 bases, and 14 bases lay in between. Germline-derived CDR1 and CDR2 are DFQATT and SNEGSKA (reference sequence). CDR3 DNA sequence: TGCAGTGCCACCCAAGACAGACCCTACGAGCAGTACTTC. Translating gives CSATQDRPYEQYF.

Many counts were recorded for this clonotype. The chain has TRBV12-3 or TRBV12-4 and TRBJ2-5, with D possibly being TRBD2 (6 bases). CDR3 size: 14 residues. The germline V and J ends were trimmed by 6 bases and 3 bases, with 14 bases remaining between them. CDR3 sequence: CASSRMTGEETQYF. CDR3 coding DNA: TGTGCCAGCAGCCGGATGACGGGAGAAGAGACCCAGTACTTC.

The rearrangement joins TRBV18 to TRBJ1-1; D remains unclear. Germline CDR1 and CDR2: KGHSH and LQKENI. The CDR3 has 12 amino acids. Deletions cut 3 bases from V and 7 bases from J, with 9 bases between. CDR3 sequence reads: CASSPQDIEAFF. Written as DNA, the CDR3 is TGTGCCAGCTCACCTCAGGATATTGAAGCTTTCTTT.

The chain links TRBV20-1 to TRBJ1-2, with TRBD1 identical over 7 bases. CDR3 length equals 13 residues. The V gene's germline CDR1 is DFQATT and CDR2 SNEGSKA (reference sequence). V shed 6 bases and J 5 bases; nucleotides not matched to a gene: 9. The CDR3 sequence: CSASTGRGYGYTF. CDR3 DNA: TGCAGTGCCTCGACAGGGCGAGGATATGGCTACACCTTC.

The gene calls are TRBV20-1 and TRBJ1-2; 9 bases map to TRBD1. The J segment lost 6 bases and the V segment lost 5 bases, leaving 7 bases of the junction unmatched. The CDR3 runs 13 residues. The germline gives CDR1 DFQATT, CDR2 SNEGSKA (reference sequence). The CDR3 coding sequence is TGCAGTGCTCAGGGACAGGGCTGGGATGGCTACACCTTC. It specifies CSAQGQGWDGYTF.

This clonotype occurred many times. The chain combines TRBV7-8 with TRBJ2-3, with 16 positions matching TRBD2. The germline gives CDR1 SGHVS, CDR2 FQNEAQ. The length of the CDR3 is 19 residues. V shed 3 bases, J shed 6 bases, and the junction held 12 bases outside the gene matches. CDR3 sequence: CASSFFWGTSGGAFDTQYF. The CDR3 DNA is TGTGCCAGCAGCTTTTTTTGGGGGACTAGCGGGGGGGCATTCGATACGCAGTATTTT.

This clonotype was observed many times. The chain uses TRBV7-8 and TRBJ1-3; TRBD1 matches 7 bases. Trimming at V came to 2 bases and at J to 4 bases, leaving 14 bases not matched to a gene. Germline V gene lookup returns CDR1 SGHVS and CDR2 FQNEAQ. This CDR3 region has 18 residues. CDR3 bases: TGTGCCAGCAGCTTATCCTCCTTGACAGGGACGGCAGGAAACACCATATATTTT. Its protein product is CASSLSSLTGTAGNTIYF.

Concerning this clonotype itself: Given a much more abundant clone one base away, this may be a read error. The chain joins TRBV7-2 to TRBJ2-1; D is perhaps TRBD1 (5 bases). The closer fit of TRBJ2-7 to the DNA end suggests the J call may be wrong. Germline V CDR1 and CDR2: SGHTA, FQGNSA. The CDR3 loop spans 13 amino acids. CDR3 protein: CASTQGPYNEQYF. CDR3 DNA sequence: TGTGCCAGCACCCAGGGCCCTTACAATGAGCAGTACTTC.

This clonotype was seen a few times. This chain uses TRBV29-1 with TRBJ2-7; D remains unclear. V gave up 2 bases and J gave up 9 bases, with 11 bases separating them. CDR1 is SQVTM, CDR2 ANQGSEA, per germline. The CDR3 runs 11 residues. CDR3 nucleotide sequence: TGCAGCGTTGAACAACCGGAAGGGCAGTACTTC. Protein: CSVEQPEGQYF.

About this clonotype itself: Compared with germline, one end of the junction differs, possibly owing to a read error. The V call is TRBV7-8, the J call TRBJ2-2; maybe TRBD1 (5 bases). The CDR3 length is 16 residues. Per germline, CDR1 SGHVS and CDR2 FQNEAQ. Here the CDR3 reads CDSSLPQPQGAVELFF. CDR3 bases: TGTGACAGCAGCTTACCACAACCTCAAGGGGCCGTGGAGCTGTTTTTT.

This clonotype was seen more than once but under ten times. This sequence may be a read error, since a much larger clone differs from it by one base. The chain has TRBV7-2 and TRBJ2-5; 12 positions agree with TRBD2. CDR3 length: 17 amino acids. CDR1 is SGHTA and CDR2 is FQGNSA in the germline V gene. V lost 5 bases to trimming and J lost 7 bases; unmatched junction nucleotides: 14. CDR3 residues: CASSPTLAGGPLGTQYF. CDR3 in DNA: TGTGCCAGCAGCCCAACACTAGCGGGGGGACCCCTAGGGACCCAGTACTTC.

For the CDR3, the DNA is TGCGCCAGCAGCCGTTCCGGGACAGGGACGAGCGGGGGGGCCTACGAGCAGTACTTC. It specifies CASSRSGTGTSGGAYEQYF. The chain uses TRBV4-1 and TRBJ2-7; TRBD2 might be the D (10 bases). V was shortened by 4 bases and J by 2 bases, with 27 bases between the two germline ends. The CDR3 runs to 19 residues. The V gene's germline CDR1 is MGHRA and CDR2 YSYEKL.

The chain combines TRBV15 with TRBJ2-7; the D call may be TRBD1 or TRBD2 (5 bases each). This CDR3 is 13 amino acids long. V dropped 4 bases and J dropped 6 bases, with 13 bases sitting between them. Germline V CDR1 and CDR2: LNHNV, YYDKDF (reference sequence). The CDR3: CATSKGAGVEQYF. CDR3 sequence (DNA): TGTGCCACCAGCAAAGGGGCCGGGGTCGAGCAGTACTTC.

In its sample, this clonotype was seen many times. The rearrangement uses TRBV7-8 and TRBJ1-3; 7 bases are shared with TRBD1. Looked up from germline, CDR1 is SGHVS and CDR2 is FQNEAQ. The J segment lost 3 bases and the V segment lost 7 bases, leaving 3 bases of the junction unmatched. The CDR3 contains 13 residues. The CDR3 coding sequence is TGTGCCAGCACACACAGGGGTGGAAACACCATATATTTT. Translating gives CASTHRGGNTIYF.

This clonotype was picked up a small number of times. The chain has TRBV5-4 and TRBJ1-1, with TRBD1 identical over 8 bases. Germline V lookup: CDR1 SGHNT, CDR2 YYREEE (reference sequence). The CDR3 has 15 residues. With 0 bases clipped from V and 5 bases from J, the junction kept 6 bases outside the gene matches. CDR3 region: CASSLVGQARTEAFF. As DNA, the CDR3 is TGTGCCAGCAGCTTGGTGGGACAGGCGAGGACTGAAGCTTTCTTT.

V usage is TRBV6-4 and J usage is TRBJ2-1; 10 bases are a match to TRBD2. The ends lost 6 bases at V and 10 bases at J; junction bases unmatched: 9. The germline gives CDR1 MRHNA, CDR2 SNTAGT. There are 14 residues in the CDR3. The CDR3 DNA sequence: TGTGCCAGCAGCGGGACTAGCGAAGAAGGCGAGCAGTTCTTC. It specifies CASSGTSEEGEQFF.

This clonotype appeared a few times. The rearrangement joins TRBV6-4 to TRBJ2-3, with 8 positions matching TRBD2. Trimming at V came to 0 bases and at J to 1 base, leaving 0 bases not matched to a gene. CDR3 size: 15 residues. Germline V lookup: CDR1 MRHNA, CDR2 SNTAGT. In DNA form, the CDR3 reads TGTGCCAGCAGTGACTCTAGCGGGGGCACAGATACGCAGTATTTT. It is translated as CASSDSSGGTDTQYF.